This TCR beta chain was sequenced in a study of CD8 T cells in Susac syndrome. This clonotype is a singleton in its sample. Reverse transcription used 0.5 to 1 ug RNA and random hexamers. A multiplex approach, immunoSEQ multiplex PCR, amplified TCR beta CDR3 across 54 Vbeta and 13 Jbeta. From the immunoSEQ multiplex PCR reads, TCRdb called clonotypes with MiXCR, one entry per CDR3 protein. The sample includes about 190,000 distinct CDR3 sequences, over 85% of them seen just once. The CDR3 extends over 12 amino acids. Germline CDR1 and CDR2: GTSNPN and SVGIG (reference sequence). Trimming shortened V by 0 bases and J by 8 bases, and 10 bases separated the two germline ends.

The sequenced sample was CD4+ T cells from PBMCs. The source is a human donor in good health. The V and J genes are TRBV30 and TRBJ1-1, with D unresolved. The CDR3 sequence is CAWSVSSAEAFF. The CDR3 DNA reads as TGTGCCTGGAGTGTATCGTCGGCCGAAGCTTTCTTT.